The rows below give T cell receptor beta chains drawn from one sample of a study of human T cells and chemical hapten exposure. TCRdb ran MiXCR on the 5' RACE reads and lists one entry per CDR3 protein. Of 75,000 or so distinct CDR3 sequences listed, about 15% are singletons. The receptor set was obtained from a female donor in good health. The CDR3 runs from the conserved cysteine through the conserved F or W. D genes are given only for firm matches. Not all rows give a size; the values are once, few, many and, for expanded clones, a class.

V,J,D,size,CDR3,DNA
TRBV28,TRBJ1-2,TRBD1,few,CASSFTGEYGYTF,TGTGCCAGCAGTTTCACAGGGGAATATGGCTACACCTTC
TRBV5-6,TRBJ1-2,.,.,CASSLGRELYGYTF,TGTGCCAGCAGCTTGGGAAGGGAGCTCTATGGCTACACCTTC
TRBV12-5,TRBJ1-5,.,few,CASGLEGGNQPQHF,TGTGCTAGTGGTTTGGAGGGCGGCAATCAGCCCCAGCATTTT
TRBV6-1,TRBJ2-4,TRBD2,few,CAIGTSGTLSKNIQYF,TGTGCCATCGGGACTAGCGGGACCTTATCCAAAAACATTCAGTACTTC
TRBV28,TRBJ2-3,.,few,CASSFRQQQYF,TGTGCCAGCAGTTTTCGTCAACAGCAGTATTTT
TRBV2,TRBJ1-2,TRBD1,.,CASTTGGLYGYTF,TGTGCCAGCACCACAGGGGGCCTCTATGGCTACACCTTC
TRBV27,TRBJ2-5,.,.,CASSLSRIATQETQYF,TGTGCCAGCAGTTTATCGCGGATAGCGACCCAAGAGACCCAGTACTTC
TRBV4-2,TRBJ1-2,.,few,CASSQDNRGAYGYTF,TGTGCCAGCAGCCAAGATAATCGGGGGGCCTATGGCTACACCTTC
TRBV15,TRBJ2-3,.,many,CATSRDLKSGTITDTQYF,TGTGCCACCAGCAGAGACCTGAAGAGCGGAACGATCACAGATACGCAGTATTTT
TRBV7-9,TRBJ1-4,.,.,CASRGLSGEKLFF,TGTGCCAGCAGAGGATTGTCGGGGGAAAAACTGTTTTTT
TRBV18,TRBJ1-6,TRBD1,.,CASSPGTENSPLHF,TGTGCCAGCTCACCGGGGACAGAAAATTCACCCCTCCACTTT
TRBV12-3/TRBV12-4,TRBJ1-3,.,.,CASRPPGTGRNTIYF,TGTGCCAGCAGACCCCCTGGTACAGGAAGGAACACCATATATTTT
TRBV28,TRBJ2-1,TRBD2,few,CASSDLAELAYNEQFF,TGTGCCAGCAGCGACCTAGCGGAACTGGCCTACAATGAGCAGTTCTTC
TRBV6-2/TRBV6-3,TRBJ2-1,.,few,CASSLLSDNEQFF,TGTGCCAGCAGTTTATTGTCAGACAATGAGCAGTTCTTC
TRBV2,TRBJ2-1,TRBD2,.,CASSFTGTSLGEQFF,TGTGCCAGCAGCTTTACCGGGACTAGTCTCGGGGAGCAGTTCTTC
TRBV7-8,TRBJ2-1,.,few,CASSPGTVNEQFF,TGTGCCAGCAGCCCAGGGACTGTCAATGAGCAGTTCTTC
TRBV2,TRBJ2-1,TRBD1,few,CASSEGQGPYNEQFF,TGTGCCAGCAGTGAAGGACAGGGACCCTACAATGAGCAGTTCTTC
TRBV13,TRBJ1-1,.,few,CAIGDFPEAFF,TGTGCCATAGGAGATTTCCCTGAAGCTTTCTTT
TRBV11-1,TRBJ1-1,TRBD1,.,CASRGDRATEAFF,TGTGCCAGCAGAGGTGACAGGGCCACTGAAGCTTTCTTT
TRBV28,TRBJ2-7,.,few,CASSLHDDGRAYYEQYF,TGTGCCAGCAGTTTACACGATGACGGCAGGGCCTACTACGAGCAGTACTTC
TRBV6-6,TRBJ2-3,.,few,CASSLRRAGDTQYF,TGTGCCAGCAGTTTGCGGAGGGCAGGAGATACGCAGTATTTT
TRBV5-1,TRBJ2-1,.,.,CASSLSPIINNEQFF,TGCGCCAGCAGCTTGAGCCCTATTATTAACAATGAGCAGTTCTTC
TRBV19,TRBJ1-1,.,once,CASSPDRYTEAFF,TGTGCCAGCTCGCCCGACAGATACACTGAAGCTTTCTTT
TRBV12-3/TRBV12-4,TRBJ2-7,TRBD1,.,CASGPGGLTYEQYF,TGTGCCAGCGGACCAGGGGGCCTGACCTACGAGCAGTACTTC
TRBV28,TRBJ2-7,.,many,CASSFQSLGVYEQYF,TGTGCCAGCAGTTTCCAATCCCTTGGGGTCTACGAGCAGTACTTC
TRBV3-1,TRBJ1-2,.,.,CASSQPFGGVVGYTF,TGTGCCAGCAGCCAACCCTTCGGGGGGGTTGTTGGCTACACCTTC
TRBV18,TRBJ2-5,.,.,CASSLLVQETQYF,TGTGCCAGCTCACTACTAGTTCAAGAGACCCAGTACTTC
TRBV7-7,TRBJ1-1,.,.,CASSLAVWGAGEAFF,TGTGCCAGCAGCTTAGCGGTTTGGGGTGCTGGTGAAGCTTTCTTT
TRBV21-1,TRBJ1-2,.,.,CASSKLAGRQTYTF,TGTGCCAGCAGCAAATTGGCAGGGCGGCAAACCTACACCTTC
TRBV28,TRBJ1-6,TRBD1,many,CASSLPLTGQGDSPLHF,TGTGCCAGCAGCTTGCCCCTCACGGGACAGGGAGATTCACCCCTCCACTTT
TRBV29-1,TRBJ1-1,TRBD1,few,CSVSGQGVIGAEAFF,TGCAGCGTTTCGGGACAGGGGGTAATCGGCGCTGAAGCTTTCTTT
TRBV12-3/TRBV12-4,TRBJ1-2,.,.,CATTKAPYRDNGYTF,TGTGCCACCACTAAGGCCCCATACCGGGACAACGGCTACACCTTC
TRBV4-1,TRBJ2-7,TRBD2,few,CASSKLAGLEQYF,TGCGCCAGCAGCAAGCTAGCGGGTCTTGAGCAGTACTTC
TRBV20-1,TRBJ2-3,TRBD2,few,CSARPKERGVADTQYF,TGCAGTGCTAGGCCCAAGGAGCGGGGGGTGGCAGATACGCAGTATTTT
TRBV2,TRBJ2-7,.,.,CASSFGVREYEQYF,TGTGCCAGCAGTTTTGGGGTGCGAGAATACGAGCAGTACTTC
TRBV28,TRBJ2-7,TRBD2,.,CASSFFSGAFEQYF,TGTGCCAGCAGTTTTTTTAGCGGGGCCTTCGAGCAGTACTTC
TRBV19,TRBJ2-2,TRBD2,.,CASSYLAGGRKNTGELFF,TGTGCCAGTAGTTACCTAGCGGGGGGCCGCAAGAACACCGGGGAGCTGTTTTTT
TRBV5-8,TRBJ2-1,.,few,CASSWEYNEQFF,TGTGCCAGCAGTTGGGAGTACAATGAGCAGTTCTTC
TRBV30,TRBJ1-3,.,many,CAWQRAYSGNTIYF,TGTGCCTGGCAGCGGGCCTACTCTGGAAACACCATATATTTT
TRBV5-1,TRBJ1-1,TRBD1,.,CASSLTGENTEAFF,TGCGCCAGCAGCTTGACAGGGGAGAACACTGAAGCTTTCTTT
TRBV7-2,TRBJ2-3,TRBD2,few,CASSSGLAGGTGTQYF,TGTGCCAGCAGCTCGGGACTAGCGGGGGGTACGGGGACGCAGTATTTT
TRBV2,TRBJ1-5,.,few,CASSEQGGGQPQHF,TGTGCCAGCAGTGAACAGGGTGGTGGGCAGCCCCAGCATTTT
TRBV20-1,TRBJ2-6,.,few,CSASLLRGGATGANVLTF,TGCAGTGCTAGTCTTTTGAGGGGGGGGGCTACTGGGGCCAACGTCCTGACTTTC
TRBV6-2/TRBV6-3,TRBJ2-7,TRBD2,.,CASTLAGAPWQYF,TGTGCCAGCACACTAGCGGGGGCCCCCTGGCAGTACTTC
TRBV20-1,TRBJ1-5,.,many,CSARGGTSNQPQHF,TGCAGTGCTAGAGGGGGGACTAGCAATCAGCCCCAGCATTTT
TRBV11-2,TRBJ2-7,.,.,CASSLGSRPYEQYF,TGTGCCAGCAGCTTAGGGTCGCGTCCCTACGAGCAGTACTTC
TRBV7-2,TRBJ1-2,TRBD1,.,CASSRGRGQDNYGYTF,TGTGCCAGCAGCAGAGGCCGGGGACAGGACAACTATGGCTACACCTTC
TRBV6-6,TRBJ1-1,.,.,CASSHTGNTEAFF,TGTGCCAGCAGCCATACGGGAAACACTGAAGCTTTCTTT
TRBV12-3/TRBV12-4,TRBJ1-3,.,.,CASSNYDWPSGNTIYF,TGTGCCAGCAGCAACTATGACTGGCCCTCTGGAAACACCATATATTTT
TRBV20-1,TRBJ2-5,.,few,CSARARETQYF,TGCAGTGCTAGAGCTAGAGAGACCCAGTACTTC
TRBV2,TRBJ2-1,.,.,CASVAGSGQFF,TGTGCCAGCGTGGCGGGCAGCGGGCAGTTCTTC
TRBV3-1,TRBJ1-1,.,.,CASSQRGQGDTEAFF,TGTGCCAGCAGCCAGAGAGGGCAGGGCGACACTGAAGCTTTCTTT
TRBV27,TRBJ2-1,TRBD2,few,CASSPLLGLAVYNEQFF,TGTGCCAGCAGTCCCCTCTTGGGACTAGCGGTATACAATGAGCAGTTCTTC